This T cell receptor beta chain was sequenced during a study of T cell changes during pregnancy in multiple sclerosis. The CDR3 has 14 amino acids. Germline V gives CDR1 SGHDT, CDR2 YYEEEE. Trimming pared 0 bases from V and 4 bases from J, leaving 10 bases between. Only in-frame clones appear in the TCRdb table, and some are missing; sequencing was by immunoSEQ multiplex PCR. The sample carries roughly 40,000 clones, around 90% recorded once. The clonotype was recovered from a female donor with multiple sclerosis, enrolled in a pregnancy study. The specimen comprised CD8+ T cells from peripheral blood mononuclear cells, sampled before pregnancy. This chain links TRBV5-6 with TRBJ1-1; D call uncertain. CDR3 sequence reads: CASSLGALGTEAFF. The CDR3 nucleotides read TGTGCCAGCAGCTTGGGGGCGTTGGGCACTGAAGCTTTCTTT. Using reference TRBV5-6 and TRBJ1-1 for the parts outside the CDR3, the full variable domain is DAGVTQSPTHLIKTRGQQVTLRCSPKSGHDTVSWYQQALGQGPQFIFQYYEEEERQRGNFPDRFSGHQFPNYSSELNVNALLLGDSALYLCASSLGALGTEAFFGQGTRLTVV.